The present TCR beta chain was sequenced within a study of shared clonotypes between healthy human individuals. Study results and limitations: The rarefaction results pointed to incomplete sorted-subset sequencing despite large depth. Sample collection involved blood only; tissue repertoires are likely different.

Terminally differentiated effector memory CD45RA+ cells were excluded by CCR7 positive selection of CD45RO-negative cells. This CDR3 comprises 15 residues. Germline CDR1 reads PRHDT; CDR2 reads FYEKMQ (reference sequence). V lost 8 bases and J lost 5, with 22 bases in between. Deep-level settings were used for running the assay. TCRdb's table, derived via immunoSEQ multiplex PCR, lists solely in-frame clones and lacks some. The data hold roughly 590,000 clones, with about 95% observed a single time. Concerning this clone itself: Its antigen is as yet unknown.

The chain combines TRBV13 with TRBJ2-7, with a tentative D call TRBD2 (6 bases). Source material: naive CD8+ T cells sorted from blood. The TCR sequence derives from a woman aged 30 to 39 in good health. This CDR3 reads CASGGRRAVKDEQYF. In DNA, the CDR3 is TGTGCCAGCGGGGGGAGGAGGGCAGTTAAAGACGAGCAGTACTTC.